Below are 8 T cell receptor beta chains sequenced from a single sample in a study of technical replicates of blood from a few donors. The repertoire was sequenced with immunoSEQ multiplex PCR; TCRdb's copy has only in-frame clones and lacks some. The sample holds about 100,000 clones, 85% to 95% seen once. Material for sequencing was T cells isolated from PBMCs. These receptors were collected from a human donor in good health.

The gene calls are TRBV6-4 and TRBJ1-2; D is possibly TRBD1 (6 bases). Germline V gene data show CDR1 as MRHNA and CDR2 as SNTAGT. The CDR3 totals 16 residues. The V and J ends lost 2 bases and 5 bases respectively, with 18 bases between them. CDR3 residues: CASSDTGTTTLYGYTF. CDR3 coding DNA: TGTGCCAGCAGTGACACCGGGACAACGACTCTTTATGGCTACACCTTC.

The genes are TRBV30 and TRBJ2-5; TRBD1 matches 7 bases. There are 14 residues in the CDR3. Germline V CDR1 and CDR2: GTSNPN, SVGIG (reference sequence). The trim removed 1 base at V and 0 bases at J, leaving 2 bases unmatched. The DNA of the CDR3 is TGTGCCTGGAGTGCGACAGGGTACCAAGAGACCCAGTACTTC. Translation gives CAWSATGYQETQYF.

The V gene is TRBV28, the J gene TRBJ2-3; D ambiguous. In germline, CDR1 is MDHEN, CDR2 SYDVKM. The CDR3 is 14 amino acids. The ends were cut back, 10 bases at V and 0 bases at J, with 14 bases in the middle. The CDR3 spells CATRRYSSTDTQYF. The CDR3 DNA sequence: TGTGCCACCCGGCGGTACTCTAGCACAGATACGCAGTATTTT.

This chain connects TRBV7-3 to TRBJ2-5, with 10 bases identical to TRBD1. The germline V gene encodes CDR1 SGHTA and CDR2 FQGTGA. Germline trimming cut 5 bases from V and 3 bases from J; bases unmatched to any gene: 9. The CDR3 extends over 16 amino acids. CDR3 amino acids: CASSPDGGTGEETQYF. DNA of the CDR3: TGTGCCAGCAGCCCCGACGGAGGGACAGGGGAAGAGACCCAGTACTTC. The full variable domain, with the rest looked up from reference TRBV7-3 and TRBJ2-5, is GAGVSQTPSNKVTEKGKYVELRCDPISGHTALYWYRQSLGQGPEFLIYFQGTGAADDSGLPNDRFFAVRPEGSVSTLKIQRTERGDSAVYLCASSPDGGTGEETQYFGPGTRLLVL.

This clone has just one count. V is TRBV11-2 and J is TRBJ1-2, with 7 bases aligning to TRBD1. The ends lost 0 bases at V and 1 base at J; junction bases unmatched: 5. The germline V gene has CDR1 SGHAT and CDR2 FQNNGV. This CDR3 comprises 16 residues. The CDR3 is CASSLDPGTDNYGYTF. DNA of the CDR3: TGTGCCAGCAGCTTAGACCCCGGGACAGATAACTATGGCTACACCTTC.

V gene TRBV2 combines with J gene TRBJ1-4, with TRBD1 matching 7 bases. CDR1 is SNHLY, CDR2 FYNNEI, per germline. This CDR3 is 14 amino acids long. Trimming took 8 bases from V and 6 from J; bases not matched to a gene: 9. The CDR3: CASSQGEVHEKLFF. In nucleotides, the CDR3 is TGTGCCAGCTCTCAGGGGGAGGTTCATGAAAAACTGTTTTTT.

This CDR3 is CAWSVEAGANVLTF. The CDR3 DNA is TGTGCCTGGAGTGTCGAAGCCGGGGCCAACGTCCTGACTTTC. This rearrangement joins TRBV30 to TRBJ2-6; D is uncertain. The CDR3 loop spans 14 amino acids. Trimming pared 0 bases from V and 4 bases from J, leaving 7 bases between. The germline CDR1 and CDR2 sequences are GTSNPN and SVGIG (reference sequence).

This sequence joins TRBV9 and TRBJ2-2, with TRBD2 identical over 12 bases. V shed 0 bases and J 4 bases; nucleotides not matched to a gene: 1. The CDR3 sequence is 16 residues long. Germline CDR1 SGDLS, CDR2 YYNGEE. The CDR3 DNA reads as TGTGCCAGCAGCGTAGAACTAGCGGGAGGCACCGGGGAGCTGTTTTTT. Its protein is CASSVELAGGTGELFF. The full variable domain, in which reference TRBV9 and TRBJ2-2 provide the parts outside the CDR3, is DSGVTQTPKHLITATGQRVTLRCSPRSGDLSVYWYQQSLDQGLQFLIQYYNGEERAKGNILERFSAQQFPDLHSELNLSSLELGDSALYFCASSVELAGGTGELFFGEGSRLTVL.